These T cell receptor beta chains were read from a single sample in a study of PD-1 blockade in classical Hodgkin lymphoma. Here immunoSEQ multiplex PCR was the method, and the copy in TCRdb shows in-frame clones only, minus some. The table lists approximately 150,000 clones, approximately 80% of them singletons. The material was peripheral blood mononuclear cells (PBMCs), obtained before the second cycle of nivolumab. These receptors were taken from a human donor with classical Hodgkin lymphoma. Both conserved end residues are part of each CDR3. The order of the fields is V gene, clone size, J gene, CDR3 protein. The size entry is marked missing in some rows and otherwise reads once, few, many or a size class.

V: TRBV5-4
size: NA
J: TRBJ2-1
CDR3: CASSLGQGAYNEQFF

V: TRBV5-8
size: few
J: TRBJ2-5
CDR3: CASSVAGSSQYF

V: TRBV7-3
size: NA
J: TRBJ1-1
CDR3: CASSPRQGSGTEAFF

V: TRBV5-5
size: NA
J: TRBJ2-3
CDR3: CASSFWGLGTDTQYF

V: TRBV5-1
size: NA
J: TRBJ1-2
CDR3: CASSLGDRGPGYTF

V: TRBV19
size: once
J: TRBJ2-2
CDR3: CASSIAENTGELFF

V: TRBV18
size: NA
J: TRBJ1-5
CDR3: CASSPINQPQHF

V: TRBV7-2
size: NA
J: TRBJ1-5
CDR3: CASSNGGTAAYSNQPQHF

V: TRBV7-6
size: NA
J: TRBJ1-1
CDR3: CASSLGGSTEAFF

V: TRBV5-1
size: NA
J: TRBJ1-2
CDR3: CASSLGDFYGYTF

V: TRBV5-1
size: NA
J: TRBJ2-3
CDR3: CASSLEAGTRIRDTQYF

V: TRBV28
size: NA
J: TRBJ2-3
CDR3: CAILGLASTDTQYF

V: TRBV28
size: NA
J: TRBJ2-5
CDR3: CASTMQQGTQYF

V: TRBV5-4
size: NA
J: TRBJ2-7
CDR3: CASRDGLAGYEQYF

V: TRBV20-1
size: NA
J: TRBJ1-1
CDR3: CSAQGYTEAFF

V: TRBV7-9
size: NA
J: TRBJ1-5
CDR3: CASSLEGSNQPQHF

V: TRBV6-5
size: once
J: TRBJ2-5
CDR3: CATTRLAGGETQYF

V: TRBV19
size: once
J: TRBJ1-5
CDR3: CATSGQPTRAQHF

V: TRBV5-1
size: NA
J: TRBJ2-6
CDR3: CASSSVSGANVLTF

V: TRBV21-1
size: NA
J: TRBJ2-2
CDR3: CADRRQDRIPQVTGELFF

V: TRBV2
size: NA
J: TRBJ2-1
CDR3: CASRVIPYNEQFF

V: TRBV7-9
size: NA
J: TRBJ1-4
CDR3: CASSPGLRNEKLFF

V: TRBV27
size: NA
J: TRBJ2-1
CDR3: CASSLAGDNEQFF

V: TRBV18
size: few
J: TRBJ2-5
CDR3: CASSGQQETQYF

V: TRBV6-1
size: few
J: TRBJ1-6
CDR3: CASSDPGTGASPLHF

V: TRBV10-3
size: NA
J: TRBJ2-6
CDR3: CAISNRGSGANVLTF

V: TRBV4-1
size: few
J: TRBJ2-5
CDR3: CASSQDRTDTQYF

V: TRBV5-4
size: NA
J: TRBJ2-3
CDR3: CASSPGLEAAQYF

V: TRBV7-7
size: once
J: TRBJ2-3
CDR3: CASSFASADTQYF

V: TRBV6-6
size: NA
J: TRBJ2-7
CDR3: CASSSGWGLEVEQYF

V: TRBV7-3
size: NA
J: TRBJ2-1
CDR3: CAPWGWGTYNEQFF

V: TRBV10-3
size: NA
J: TRBJ2-5
CDR3: CAIRGAGGETQYF

V: TRBV10-3
size: NA
J: TRBJ1-1
CDR3: CAISDWGLTEAFF

V: TRBV12-5
size: NA
J: TRBJ2-5
CDR3: CASGPTGTPTQETQYF

V: TRBV7-9
size: NA
J: TRBJ2-2
CDR3: CASSTQSANTGELFF

V: TRBV28
size: NA
J: TRBJ2-6
CDR3: CASSLLAGVGSGANVLTF

V: TRBV7-8
size: NA
J: TRBJ1-5
CDR3: CASSGPTGTGQGQPQHF

V: TRBV7-3
size: NA
J: TRBJ1-1
CDR3: CASSQGQNTEAFF

V: TRBV6-5
size: few
J: TRBJ2-1
CDR3: CATAPTGLADNEQFF

V: TRBV28
size: few
J: TRBJ2-3
CDR3: CASSPHPGLTPSTDTQYF